This TCR beta chain was captured in a study of cytomegalovirus exposure and HLA in healthy donors. General study findings and limits: Three CMV-associated chains proved CMV antigen-specific in vitro. Another analysis was done later, and it associated around 17,000 TCR beta sequences with HLA alleles at 0.05 false discovery rate.

The CDR3 spans 20 residues. The V segment lost 2 bases and the J segment 0 bases; nucleotides outside the gene matches: 15. The germline V gene encodes CDR1 LGHNA and CDR2 YSLEER. Primers included in the PCR were 60 Vbeta and 13 Jbeta primers. How the authors handled the data: Tens of millions of unique TCR beta chains, roughly 11 million shared, were counted in a later analysis. Some clones are missing from TCRdb's copy, which holds only in-frame ones; the method was immunoSEQ multiplex PCR. V, J and clone size were drawn from that table, and D and trimming were deduced from the DNA. The sample has about 170,000 clones; 65% to 85% are singletons. Worth noting for this clone: Its antigen is undetermined.

The chain uses TRBV4-3 and TRBJ2-3, with TRBD2 matching over 9 bases. The source material was PBMCs. This clonotype originated in a woman aged 45-59 years in good health and CMV-seropositive. CDR3 region: CASSQSPPSGDRLSTDTQYF. In DNA, the CDR3 is TGCGCCAGCAGCCAAAGCCCCCCTAGCGGGGATCGCCTGAGCACAGATACGCAGTATTTT.